This passage covers 7 T cell receptor beta chains from one sample sequenced in a study of beta chain features in type 1 diabetes. Overall study findings and caveats: Shortening that was moderate but significant affected the TCRB CDR3s of Type 1 diabetes patients in all four CD4+ subsets.

The authors reverse transcribed all of the isolated RNA, so sequencing captured expressed TCRB transcripts. Generated by immunoSEQ multiplex PCR, the TCRdb table keeps only in-frame clones and is missing some. The table lists hundreds of thousands of clones, more than 12% of them singletons, with 0.035% to 0.045% in the top ten. No antigen has been identified for these receptors. The sequenced sample was naive CD4+ T cells from blood. All receptors come from a man in his late teens or twenties with type 1 diabetes.

The chain combines TRBV6-1 with TRBJ1-2, with D uncertain. This CDR3 is built from 10 residues. The germline CDR1 and CDR2 sequences are MNHNS and SASEGT. The CDR3: CLTSTVGYTF. In DNA, the CDR3 is TGTCTCACTTCAACAGTTGGCTACACCTTC.

This sequence joins TRBV30 and TRBJ2-3, with D maybe TRBD2 (6 bases). The V gene's germline CDR1 is GTSNPN and CDR2 SVGIG (reference sequence). This CDR3 is 14 amino acids long. Trimming removed 0 bases from V and 4 bases from J, with 11 bases in between. The CDR3 reads CAWSVQTGADTQYF. DNA for the CDR3: TGTGCCTGGAGTGTACAAACGGGGGCAGATACGCAGTATTTT.

This chain links TRBV7-2 with TRBJ2-7, with TRBD2 matching 14 bases. The CDR3 extends over 16 amino acids. Germline V gene lookup returns CDR1 SGHTA and CDR2 FQGNSA. V dropped 10 bases and J dropped 0; count of bases not matched to a gene: 8. The CDR3 loop reads CATGLAGVQASYEQYF. CDR3 DNA sequence: TGTGCCACGGGACTAGCGGGAGTTCAAGCCTCCTACGAGCAGTACTTC.

The V call is TRBV4-3, the J call TRBJ2-7; tentatively, D is TRBD1 (6 bases). From germline, CDR1 is LGHNA and CDR2 YSLEER. CDR3 length: 14 amino acids. V was shortened by 4 bases and J by 2 bases, with 12 bases between the two germline ends. The CDR3 nucleotides are TGCGCCAGCAGCCTTGACAGGCAGGCCTACGAGCAGTACTTC. This translates into CASSLDRQAYEQYF.

This CDR3 reads CSVVGNRGYANEKLFF. For the CDR3, the DNA is TGCAGCGTTGTCGGTAACAGGGGTTATGCTAATGAAAAACTGTTTTTT. The chain uses TRBV29-1 and TRBJ1-4; 7 nucleotides align to TRBD1. CDR3 length: 16 amino acids. The V gene end was trimmed by 4 bases and the J gene end by 3 bases; junction bases not matched to a gene: 11. Germline loops: CDR1 SQVTM, CDR2 ANQGSEA.

The chain uses TRBV25-1 and TRBJ2-3; 7 positions match TRBD2. Unmatched junction bases numbered 6, after V lost 4 bases and J lost 8 bases. The CDR3 is made up of 13 amino acids. In germline, CDR1 is MGHDK, CDR2 SYGVNS. The CDR3 region is CASSGAGGGTQYF. CDR3 nucleotide sequence: TGTGCCAGCAGTGGGGCTGGGGGGGGTACGCAGTATTTT.

The rearrangement joins TRBV11-2 to TRBJ2-5; D call uncertain. The CDR3 is made up of 13 amino acids. Deletions cut 1 base from V and 5 bases from J, with 8 bases between. Germline CDR1 and CDR2: SGHAT and FQNNGV. CDR3 DNA: TGTGCCAGCAGCTTAGCACTCTGGGAGACCCAGTACTTC. Amino acid sequence: CASSLALWETQYF. The full variable domain, with the rest looked up from reference TRBV11-2 and TRBJ2-5, is EAGVAQSPRYKIIEKRQSVAFWCNPISGHATLYWYQQILGQGPKLLIQFQNNGVVDDSQLPKDRFSAERLKGVDSTLKIQPAKLEDSAVYLCASSLALWETQYFGPGTRLLVL.